This entry describes one TCR beta chain. The time point here: pretreatment peripheral blood. The study enrolled patients with locally advanced or metastatic urothelial carcinoma. Individual patients had between 1 and 8 samples, taken pretreatment and on-treatment. Losses at the gene ends were 6 bases for V and 3 bases for J; bases not matched to a gene: 8. The germline CDR1 and CDR2 sequences are MNHEY and SVGAGI. The CDR3 has 14 amino acids. The data stem from a study of PD-L1 blockade in urothelial cancer. Overall study: Patients' atezolizumab regimen, 1,200 mg intravenously every 3 weeks, began around 2014. Median T cell yield per blood sample was over 140,000 cells.

Profiling relied on immunoSEQ multiplex PCR, and the TCRdb table lists in-frame clones only, not all of them. The sample has about 56,000 clones, 85% to 90% seen once; the top ten hold approximately 14%. V usage is TRBV6-5 and J usage is TRBJ2-7; TRBD1 matches at 7 bases. The TCR sequence derives from a man between 65 and 85 years old with urothelial cancer. Here the sequenced sample was PBMCs, taken around atezolizumab (anti-PD-L1) treatment. Here the CDR3 DNA reads TGTGCCAGCAGCGACCCGGGACAGCTCTACGAGCAGTACTTC. Translation: CASSDPGQLYEQYF.